Following are 8 T cell receptor beta chains from one sample sequenced in a study of blood T cell repertoires in COVID-19. Generated by immunoSEQ multiplex PCR, the TCRdb table keeps only in-frame clones and is missing some. The table shows some 48,000 clones, with roughly 87% occurring only once. The sequencing sample was made of peripheral blood. The receptor set was obtained from a man aged 45 to 65 with active COVID-19.

The chain combines TRBV5-4 with TRBJ2-7; D may be TRBD1 (6 bases). Trimming left V 0 bases short and J 7 bases short, with 14 bases between. The CDR3 covers 14 residues. CDR1 is SGHNT, CDR2 YYREEE, per germline (reference sequence). CDR3 amino acids: CASSLVLGAREQYF. As DNA, the CDR3 is TGTGCCAGCAGCTTGGTCCTGGGGGCGAGGGAGCAGTACTTC.

J is TRBJ1-2 and V is TRBV6-5; 7 nucleotides match TRBD1. The CDR3 spans 15 residues. With 8 bases clipped from V and 7 bases from J, the junction kept 16 bases outside the gene matches. Germline CDR1 MNHEY, CDR2 SVGAGI. For the CDR3, the DNA is TGTGCCAGCCTCGAGGTAGGGGGCGGACGGTCTGGCTACACCTTC. Translating it yields CASLEVGGGRSGYTF.

The chain combines TRBV18 with TRBJ1-1; 9 bases fit TRBD1. This CDR3 is 14 amino acids long. V shed 6 bases and J 5 bases; nucleotides not matched to a gene: 7. CDR1 is KGHSH and CDR2 is LQKENI in the germline V gene. The CDR3: CASSRQGGLTEAFF. The CDR3 region has the DNA TGTGCCAGCTCCCGACAGGGGGGACTTACTGAAGCTTTCTTT.

The rearrangement links TRBV3-1 (or the pseudogene TRBV3-2) to TRBJ2-1; 8 bases match TRBD2. Germline CDR1 and CDR2: LGHDT and YNNKEL (reference sequence). J was trimmed by 5 bases and V by 0 bases; bases with no gene match: 6. This CDR3 spans 16 amino acids. The CDR3 spells CASSQDLSSGNNEQFF. CDR3 DNA sequence: TGTGCCAGCAGCCAAGATCTAAGTAGCGGGAACAATGAGCAGTTCTTC.

The genes are TRBV6-5 and TRBJ1-1; TRBD1 matches at 7 bases. CDR1 is MNHEY and CDR2 is SVGAGI in the germline V gene. V was clipped by 5 bases and J by 3 bases; unmatched bases: 9. This CDR3 has 15 amino acids. CDR3: CASSPGDSAYTEAFF. The CDR3 coding sequence is TGTGCCAGCAGTCCGGGGGACAGTGCGTACACTGAAGCTTTCTTT.

The genes are TRBV12-3 or TRBV12-4 and TRBJ2-4; D is perhaps TRBD2 (6 bases). V was trimmed by 3 bases and J by 9 bases, leaving 12 bases between them. The CDR3 consists of 13 residues. The CDR3 loop reads CASSFTSPRIQYF. In nucleotides, the CDR3 is TGTGCCAGCAGTTTTACTAGCCCCCGCATTCAGTACTTC.

The chain couples TRBV18 to TRBJ2-2; possible D gene TRBD2, 5 bases. Germline V CDR1 and CDR2: KGHSH, LQKENI. The CDR3 length is 14 residues. V shed 2 bases and J shed 6 bases, with 10 bases lying between them. CDR3 protein: CASSPTGSSGELFF. The DNA of the CDR3 is TGTGCCAGCTCACCAACGGGATCCTCCGGGGAGCTGTTTTTT.

This chain links TRBV25-1 with TRBJ2-2; the D gene is possibly TRBD1 (5 bases). This CDR3 comprises 12 residues. Trimming took off 7 bases at V and 5 bases at J, with 8 bases between the two ends. Germline CDR1 reads MGHDK; CDR2 reads SYGVNS. The CDR3 loop reads CASTPGTGELFF. Written as DNA, the CDR3 is TGTGCCAGCACCCCAGGGACCGGGGAGCTGTTTTTT.